The subject of this entry is one TCR beta chain. This sample stems from a study of beta chain features in type 1 diabetes. The study reverse transcribed the entire isolated RNA, so it sequenced expressed TCRB transcripts. Assay: immunoSEQ multiplex PCR; the TCRdb copy retains only in-frame clones and omits some. Of about 140,000 clones in the sample, roughly 10% were seen once. This TCR derives from a woman between 35 and 50 years old in good health. Input material: central memory CD4+ T cells from blood.

CDR3 amino acids: CASSGLAGGAGETQYF. The CDR3 nucleotides read TGTGCCAGCAGTGGACTAGCGGGGGGGGCCGGTGAGACCCAGTACTTC. The gene calls are TRBV2 and TRBJ2-5; 14 bases are a match to TRBD2. From germline, CDR1 is SNHLY and CDR2 FYNNEI. The CDR3 covers 16 residues. Losses at the gene ends were 4 bases for V and 5 bases for J; bases not matched to a gene: 6.